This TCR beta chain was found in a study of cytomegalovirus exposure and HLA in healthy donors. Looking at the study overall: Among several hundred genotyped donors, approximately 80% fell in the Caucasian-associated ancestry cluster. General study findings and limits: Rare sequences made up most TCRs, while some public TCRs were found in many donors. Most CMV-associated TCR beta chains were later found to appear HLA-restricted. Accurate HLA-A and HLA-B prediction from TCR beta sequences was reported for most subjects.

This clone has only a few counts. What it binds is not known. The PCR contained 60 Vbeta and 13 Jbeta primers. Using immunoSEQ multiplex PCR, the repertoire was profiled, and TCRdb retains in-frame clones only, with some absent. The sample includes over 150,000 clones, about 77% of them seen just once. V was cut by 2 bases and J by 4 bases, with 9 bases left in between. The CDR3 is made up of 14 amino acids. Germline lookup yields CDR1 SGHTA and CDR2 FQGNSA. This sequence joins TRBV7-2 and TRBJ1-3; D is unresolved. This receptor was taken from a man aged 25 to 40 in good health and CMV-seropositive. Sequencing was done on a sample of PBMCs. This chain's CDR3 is CASSLTPEGNTIYF. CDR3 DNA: TGTGCCAGCAGCTTAACGCCAGAAGGAAACACCATATATTTT. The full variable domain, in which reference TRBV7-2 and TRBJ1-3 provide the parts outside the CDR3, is GAGVSQSPSNKVTEKGKDVELRCDPISGHTALYWYRQSLGQGLEFLIYFQGNSAPDKSGLPSDRFSAERTGGSVSTLTIQRTQQEDSAVYLCASSLTPEGNTIYFGEGSWLTVV.